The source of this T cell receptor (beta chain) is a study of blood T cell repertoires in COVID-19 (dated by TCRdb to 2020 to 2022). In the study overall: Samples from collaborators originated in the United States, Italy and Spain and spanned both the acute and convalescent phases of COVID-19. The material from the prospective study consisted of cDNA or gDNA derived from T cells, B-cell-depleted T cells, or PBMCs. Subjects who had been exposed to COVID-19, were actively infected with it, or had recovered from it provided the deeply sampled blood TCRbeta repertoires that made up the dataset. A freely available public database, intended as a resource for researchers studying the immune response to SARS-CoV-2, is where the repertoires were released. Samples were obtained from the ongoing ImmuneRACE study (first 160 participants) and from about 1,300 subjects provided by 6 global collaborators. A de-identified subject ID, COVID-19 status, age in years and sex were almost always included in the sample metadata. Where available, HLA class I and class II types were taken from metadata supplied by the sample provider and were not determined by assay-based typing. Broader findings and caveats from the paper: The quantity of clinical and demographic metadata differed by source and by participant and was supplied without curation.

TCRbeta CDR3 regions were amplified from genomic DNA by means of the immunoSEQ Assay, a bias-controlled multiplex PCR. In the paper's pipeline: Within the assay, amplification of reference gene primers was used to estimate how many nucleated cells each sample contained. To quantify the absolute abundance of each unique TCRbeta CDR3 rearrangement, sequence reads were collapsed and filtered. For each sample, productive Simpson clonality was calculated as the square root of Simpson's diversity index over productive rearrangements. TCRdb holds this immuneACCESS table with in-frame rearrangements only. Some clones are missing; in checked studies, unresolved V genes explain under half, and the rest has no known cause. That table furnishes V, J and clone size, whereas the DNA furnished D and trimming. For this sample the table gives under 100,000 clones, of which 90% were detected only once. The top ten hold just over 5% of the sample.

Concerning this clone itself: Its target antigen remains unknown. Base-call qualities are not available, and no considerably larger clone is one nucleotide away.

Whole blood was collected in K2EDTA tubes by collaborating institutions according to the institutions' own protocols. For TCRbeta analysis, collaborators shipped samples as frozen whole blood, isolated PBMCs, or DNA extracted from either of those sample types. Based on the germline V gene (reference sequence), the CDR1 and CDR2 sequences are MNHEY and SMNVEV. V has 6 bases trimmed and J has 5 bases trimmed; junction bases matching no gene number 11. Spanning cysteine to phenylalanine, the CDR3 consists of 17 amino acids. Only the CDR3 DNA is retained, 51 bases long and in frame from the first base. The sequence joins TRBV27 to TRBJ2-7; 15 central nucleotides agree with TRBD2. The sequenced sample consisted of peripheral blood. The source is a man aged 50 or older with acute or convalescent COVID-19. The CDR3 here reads CASSPPPGLAGGHEQYF. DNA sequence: TGTGCCAGCAGCCCCCCCCCGGGACTAGCGGGAGGTCACGAGCAGTACTTC.